Below, 15 T cell receptor beta chains from the same sample are listed, as sequenced in a study of shared clonotypes between healthy human individuals. TCRdb keeps only in-frame clones here, not all; method: immunoSEQ multiplex PCR. The repertoire has around 1.1 million clones, around three quarters of them found once; the top ten carry over 0.8%. Material for sequencing was memory CD4+ T cells from PBMCs. The subset here: CD45RA-negative fraction. These receptors were obtained from a man aged 18 to 29 in good health. Some clones in this sample may be carry-over from other donors' samples.

V and J are TRBV7-2 and TRBJ2-6, with a tentative D call TRBD1 (5 bases). V was shortened by 3 bases and J by 3 bases, with 9 bases between the two germline ends. The CDR3 consists of 15 residues. The germline V gene encodes CDR1 SGHTA and CDR2 FQGNSA. For the CDR3, the DNA is TGTGCCAGCAGCTTCCCAGGGCTTGGGGCCAACGTCCTGACTTTC. It codes for CASSFPGLGANVLTF.

V usage is TRBV6-6 and J usage is TRBJ2-5; 8 positions match TRBD2. CDR3 size: 13 residues. The ends lost 8 bases at V and 2 bases at J; junction bases unmatched: 4. CDR1 MNHNY and CDR2 SVGAGI come from the germline V gene (reference sequence). CDR3: CASRASGQETQYF. The CDR3 DNA reads TGTGCCAGCCGGGCTAGCGGGCAAGAGACCCAGTACTTC.

The chain employs TRBV10-3 and TRBJ2-3; tentatively, D is TRBD2 (6 bases). V was trimmed by 2 bases and J by 0 bases, leaving 15 bases between them. The CDR3 has 17 residues. Germline-derived CDR1 and CDR2 are ENHRY and SYGVKD. The CDR3 DNA sequence: TGTGCCATCAGTGAGCGTGGTCTAGCGATGAGCACAGATACGCAGTATTTT. Amino acids: CAISERGLAMSTDTQYF.

This chain links TRBV10-3 with TRBJ1-5, with D hard to call. The ends were cut back, 6 bases at V and 4 bases at J, with 13 bases in the middle. CDR1 is ENHRY, CDR2 SYGVKD, per germline. The CDR3 is 14 residues long. The CDR3 loop reads CAIRREGDNQPQHF. DNA of the CDR3: TGTGCCATCAGGAGAGAGGGAGATAATCAGCCCCAGCATTTT.

The chain recombines TRBV19 with TRBJ1-5; 8 bases match TRBD1. This CDR3 has 17 residues. V gave up 3 bases and J gave up 0 bases; unmatched junction bases: 7. Germline V CDR1 and CDR2: LNHDA, SQIVND (reference sequence). The CDR3 sequence: CASSITGGFISNQPQHF. The CDR3 DNA reads TGTGCCAGTAGTATTACAGGGGGTTTTATTAGCAATCAGCCCCAGCATTTT.

The chain carries TRBV28 and TRBJ2-7; 11 nucleotides align to TRBD1. The junction had 4 bases not matched to a gene; V was cut back by 3 bases and J by 0 bases. From germline, CDR1 is MDHEN and CDR2 SYDVKM. CDR3 length equals 16 residues. CDR3 sequence: CASSLLGQGGSYEQYF. The CDR3 bases are TGTGCCAGCAGTTTGTTGGGACAGGGGGGCTCCTACGAGCAGTACTTC.

The rearrangement links TRBV7-9 to TRBJ2-7, with 12 bases matching TRBD2. The CDR3 consists of 15 residues. Germline assignment: CDR1 SEHNR and CDR2 FQNEAQ (reference sequence). V was clipped by 5 bases and J by 3 bases; unmatched bases: 5. As DNA, the CDR3 is TGTGCCAGCAGCACTGGACTAGCGGGACTCTACGAGCAGTACTTC. Residues: CASSTGLAGLYEQYF.

The chain carries TRBV9 and TRBJ2-7; D may be TRBD1 or TRBD2 (5 bases each). Germline CDR1 SGDLS, CDR2 YYNGEE. CDR3 length: 15 amino acids. Trimming removed 5 bases from V and 6 bases from J, with 21 bases in between. In DNA, the CDR3 is TGTGCCAGCAGTCCGGGGTGGGGAGAAGGGGCCGAGCAGTACTTC. Amino acids: CASSPGWGEGAEQYF.

V and J are TRBV5-6 and TRBJ1-3, with a tentative D call TRBD1 (6 bases). The CDR3 is 14 residues long. Trimming left V 3 bases short and J 0 bases short, with 7 bases between. Germline V CDR1 and CDR2: SGHDT, YYEEEE. The CDR3 spells CASSSQGSGNTIYF. The CDR3 DNA reads as TGTGCCAGCAGCTCACAGGGCTCTGGAAACACCATATATTTT.

The chain joins TRBV28 to TRBJ1-3, with a tentative D call TRBD1 (5 bases). CDR1 and CDR2 (germline): MDHEN, SYDVKM. The CDR3 totals 14 residues. V lost 7 bases to trimming and J lost 0 bases, with 10 bases between them. In DNA form, the CDR3 reads TGTGCCAGCACCGGACACAACTCTGGAAACACCATATATTTT. This sequence encodes CASTGHNSGNTIYF. The whole variable domain, remainder taken from reference TRBV28 and TRBJ1-3, is DVKVTQSSRYLVKRTGEKVFLECVQDMDHENMFWYRQDPGLGLRLIYFSYDVKMKEKGDIPEGYSVSREKKERFSLILESASTNQTSMYLCASTGHNSGNTIYFGEGSWLTVV.

J is TRBJ2-1 and V is TRBV7-3; D not certain. From germline, CDR1 is SGHTA and CDR2 FQGTGA. The CDR3 is made up of 12 amino acids. With 5 bases removed from V and 7 bases from J, the gap between germline ends came to 9 bases. CDR3 in amino acids: CASSQTTNEQFF. In DNA, the CDR3 is TGTGCCAGCAGCCAAACTACTAATGAGCAGTTCTTC.

The chain is built from TRBV18 and TRBJ2-7, with 8 nucleotides matching TRBD1. Germline CDR1 KGHSH, CDR2 LQKENI. The CDR3 consists of 14 residues. Losses at the gene ends were 7 bases for V and 7 bases for J; bases not matched to a gene: 12. CDR3 DNA: TGTGCCAGCTTTAGGGACAGGCAGACTCCGGAGCAGTACTTC. It specifies CASFRDRQTPEQYF. The full variable domain, its missing parts supplied by reference TRBV18 and TRBJ2-7, is NAGVMQNPRHLVRRRGQEARLRCSPMKGHSHVYWYRQLPEEGLKFMVYLQKENIIDESGMPKERFSAEFPKEGPSILRIQQVVRGDSAAYFCASFRDRQTPEQYFGPGTRLTVT.

The chain employs TRBV30 and TRBJ2-1; TRBD2 matches 11 bases. CDR1 is GTSNPN, CDR2 SVGIG, per germline (reference sequence). The CDR3 spans 14 residues. Trimming took 3 bases from V and 8 from J; bases not matched to a gene: 6. CDR3 sequence: CAWRLAGGPDEQFF. CDR3 bases: TGTGCCTGGAGGTTAGCGGGAGGGCCGGATGAGCAGTTCTTC.

This chain uses TRBV7-8 with TRBJ1-2, with D possibly TRBD1 on 6 matching bases. With 2 bases removed from V and 8 bases from J, the gap between germline ends came to 12 bases. The V gene's germline CDR1 is SGHVS and CDR2 FQNEAQ. There are 13 residues in the CDR3. This CDR3 is CASSLSGGQGYTF. The CDR3, as DNA: TGTGCCAGCAGCTTATCGGGGGGGCAAGGCTACACCTTC. The full variable domain, in which reference TRBV7-8 and TRBJ1-2 provide the parts outside the CDR3, is GAGVSQSPRYKVAKRGQDVALRCDPISGHVSLFWYQQALGQGPEFLTYFQNEAQLDKSGLPSDRFFAERPEGSVSTLKIQRTQQEDSAVYLCASSLSGGQGYTFGSGTRLTVV.

J is TRBJ1-2 and V is TRBV4-1; D is uncertain. The length of the CDR3 is 16 residues. V was cut by 0 bases and J by 2 bases, with 13 bases left in between. Per germline, CDR1 MGHRA and CDR2 YSYEKL. CDR3 DNA: TGCGCCAGCAGCCAAGATCCCTCACAGCGGAACTATGGCTACACCTTC. This encodes CASSQDPSQRNYGYTF.